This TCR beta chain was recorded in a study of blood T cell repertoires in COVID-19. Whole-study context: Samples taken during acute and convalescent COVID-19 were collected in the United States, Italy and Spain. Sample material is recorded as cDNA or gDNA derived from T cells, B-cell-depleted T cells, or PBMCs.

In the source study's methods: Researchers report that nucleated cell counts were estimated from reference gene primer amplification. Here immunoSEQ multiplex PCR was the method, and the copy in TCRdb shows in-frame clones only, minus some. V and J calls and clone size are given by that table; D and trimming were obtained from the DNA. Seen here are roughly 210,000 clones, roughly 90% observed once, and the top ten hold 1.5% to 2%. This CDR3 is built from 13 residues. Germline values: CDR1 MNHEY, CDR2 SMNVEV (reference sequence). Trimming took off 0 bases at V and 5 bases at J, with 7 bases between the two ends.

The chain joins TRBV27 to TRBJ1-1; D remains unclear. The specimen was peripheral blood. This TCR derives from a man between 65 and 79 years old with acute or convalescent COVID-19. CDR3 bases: TGTGCCAGCAGTTTATCGTTCCGGACTGAAGCTTTCTTT. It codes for CASSLSFRTEAFF.